Here is one TCR beta chain with its context. The method was immunoSEQ multiplex PCR; TCRdb's version includes in-frame clones alone and lacks a portion of them. The sample holds roughly 330,000 clones, 87% seen once. These data are taken from a study of blood T cell repertoires in COVID-19. This CDR3 is built from 12 residues. V gave up 7 bases and J gave up 8 bases; unmatched junction bases: 3. The V gene's germline CDR1 is MNHEY and CDR2 SMNVEV (reference sequence). The sample taken for sequencing was PBMCs or T cells enriched from blood (not recorded which). This chain uses TRBV27 with TRBJ2-1; TRBD2 aligns across 9 bases. This TCR derives from a young woman who had recovered from COVID-19. CDR3 loop: CASTSSGDEQFF. Here the CDR3 DNA reads TGTGCCAGCACCTCTAGCGGGGATGAGCAGTTCTTC.